The rows below give T cell receptor beta chains drawn from one sample of a study of T-cell memory formation after mild COVID-19. TCRdb recomputed calls from the 5' RACE reads with MiXCR, one row per CDR3 protein. The sample yields 250,000 or so distinct CDR3 sequences, over 9% seen once. The sample consisted of PBMCs or a T cell subset sorted from them (not recorded which). The source of these receptors is a man between 18 and 29 years old who had mild COVID-19 (a few samples of this study predate the infection). Cell type and time point are not known. CDR3s leave out the opening cysteine and the closing phenylalanine or tryptophan. A D gene is named only where the DNA matches it firmly.

j_call	d_call	v_call	cdr3_aa
TRBJ2-3	TRBD2	TRBV20-1	SAIGLAGDRTDTQY
TRBJ2-7	NA	TRBV27	ASTGGGEQY
TRBJ2-1	TRBD2	TRBV7-2	ASSLAGTSGNEQF
TRBJ2-7	NA	TRBV3-1	ASSQDRDRPSYEQY
TRBJ2-3	TRBD2	TRBV5-1	ASRRTSDTDTQY
TRBJ2-2	NA	TRBV7-2	ASSFATPNTGELF
TRBJ1-2	NA	TRBV28	ASSWDGVNYGYT
TRBJ2-3	NA	TRBV14	ASSQDLWGQGITDTQY
TRBJ2-1	NA	TRBV9	ASSVGTGLYNEQF
TRBJ2-2	NA	TRBV5-1	ASSLREGLGNTGELF
TRBJ2-2	NA	TRBV7-2	ASSQQGRTSSGELF
TRBJ2-7	NA	TRBV4-1	ASSQDQTNLREQY
TRBJ2-5	NA	TRBV7-2	ASSWGSNQETQY
TRBJ1-2	NA	TRBV3-1	ASSQGVEGYGYT
TRBJ2-7	NA	TRBV6-1	ASSESTWEQY
TRBJ1-1	NA	TRBV30	AWTVGGSGNTEAF
TRBJ2-3	NA	TRBV20-1	SAGGAIPDTQY
TRBJ1-4	TRBD1	TRBV7-9	ASSGARGVEKLF
TRBJ1-2	NA	TRBV12-3/TRBV12-4	ASTGTIYGYT
TRBJ1-3	TRBD1	TRBV7-2	ASSSGTGGRGNTIY
TRBJ2-7	NA	TRBV3-1	ASSHIGRGPNYEQY
TRBJ2-5	TRBD2	TRBV7-2	ASSLWLAGGETQY
TRBJ2-2	NA	TRBV7-6	ASSLAGQNTGELF
TRBJ1-2	NA	TRBV4-2	ASSQEPGAGYT
TRBJ2-4	NA	TRBV19	ASRTTEGNIQY
TRBJ2-3	NA	TRBV4-2	ASSPPPGAQGFADTQY
TRBJ2-3	NA	TRBV27	ASSLAKGSITDTQY
TRBJ2-1	NA	TRBV30	AWSGGEAYNEQF
TRBJ2-3	TRBD2	TRBV4-1	ASSQLAGLATDTQY
TRBJ2-1	NA	TRBV4-1	ASSQGLEGEQF
TRBJ2-7	NA	TRBV20-1	SARDTSVSSYEQY